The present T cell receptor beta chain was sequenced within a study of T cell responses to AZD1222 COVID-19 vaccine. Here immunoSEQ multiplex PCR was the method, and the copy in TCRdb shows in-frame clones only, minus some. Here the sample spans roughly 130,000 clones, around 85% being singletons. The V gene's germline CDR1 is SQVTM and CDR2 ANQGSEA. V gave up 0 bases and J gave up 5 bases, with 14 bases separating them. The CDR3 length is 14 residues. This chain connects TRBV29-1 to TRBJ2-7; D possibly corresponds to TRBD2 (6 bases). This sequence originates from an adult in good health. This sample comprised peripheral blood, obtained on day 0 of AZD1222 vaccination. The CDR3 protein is CSVEDRRTGDEQYF. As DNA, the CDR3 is TGCAGCGTTGAAGATCGTCGGACGGGAGACGAGCAGTACTTC.